The 6 T cell receptor beta chains given below trace back to one sample, sequenced in a study of T cell changes during pregnancy in multiple sclerosis. TCRdb keeps only in-frame clones here, not all; method: immunoSEQ multiplex PCR. The sample yields roughly 86,000 clones, around 92% seen once. The starting material was peripheral blood, obtained in the first trimester of pregnancy. Receptors originate from a female donor with multiple sclerosis, enrolled in a pregnancy study.

This clone showed up just a few times. The chain couples TRBV27 to TRBJ2-1; D perhaps matches TRBD2 (5 bases). This CDR3 has 12 amino acids. The V end was cut by 6 bases, the J end by 7 bases, with 10 bases between. Germline V gene lookup returns CDR1 MNHEY and CDR2 SMNVEV (reference sequence). The CDR3 DNA follows: TGTGCCAGCAGCTCGGACTTTAATGAGCAGTTCTTC. As protein: CASSSDFNEQFF.

CDR3 sequence: CASSPHEGAHNQPQHF. In DNA, the CDR3 is TGTGCCAGCAGTCCCCATGAGGGGGCGCACAATCAGCCCCAGCATTTT. The J gene is TRBJ1-5, the V gene TRBV28; 7 bases line up with TRBD1. The J segment lost 3 bases and the V segment lost 5 bases, leaving 10 bases of the junction unmatched. CDR3 length: 16 amino acids. CDR1 MDHEN and CDR2 SYDVKM come from the germline V gene.

The gene calls are TRBV7-2 and TRBJ1-2; D gene unclear. The CDR3 totals 15 residues. Trimming took 1 base from V and 4 from J, leaving 13 bases between them. Germline assignment: CDR1 SGHTA and CDR2 FQGNSA. CDR3 sequence: CASSLDGRLTYGYTF. The DNA of the CDR3 is TGTGCCAGCAGCTTAGACGGCAGGTTAACCTATGGCTACACCTTC.

The V gene is TRBV6-6, the J gene TRBJ2-3; D gene unclear. Looked up from germline, CDR1 is MNHNY and CDR2 is SVGAGI (reference sequence). This CDR3 is built from 14 residues. Trimming shortened V by 6 bases and J by 3 bases, and 13 bases separated the two germline ends. The CDR3 DNA sequence: TGTGCCAGCAGCCATATCGGTGGTACAGATACGCAGTATTTT. Its protein product is CASSHIGGTDTQYF.

The V gene is TRBV4-1, the J gene TRBJ2-2, with 13 bases identical to TRBD2. With V trimmed by 4 bases and J by 7 bases, 3 bases remained unmatched. This CDR3 has 15 residues. Germline V gene lookup returns CDR1 MGHRA and CDR2 YSYEKL. CDR3 loop: CASSRGLAGLGELFF. The DNA for the CDR3 is TGCGCCAGCAGCCGGGGACTAGCGGGACTCGGGGAGCTGTTTTTT.

The chain has TRBV6-6 and TRBJ2-7, with 10 bases aligning to TRBD2. With V trimmed by 5 bases and J by 2 bases, 6 bases remained unmatched. Germline V gene data show CDR1 as MNHNY and CDR2 as SVGAGI (reference sequence). The CDR3 runs to 15 residues. The CDR3 reads CASSRSGRTAYEQYF. The CDR3 nucleotides are TGTGCCAGCAGTCGTAGCGGGAGGACTGCCTACGAGCAGTACTTC.